This entry concerns a single T cell receptor beta chain. What it binds is not known. The data are from a study of PD-L1 blockade in urothelial cancer. Study-level information: T cells numbered a median of around 150,000 in the blood samples.

The repertoire was sequenced with immunoSEQ multiplex PCR; TCRdb's copy has only in-frame clones and lacks some. The data contain approximately 110,000 clones, about 85% of them singletons. General observations from the study: Patients with durable benefit had greater blood expansion of tumor-associated TCR clones 3 weeks into treatment.

Source: PBMCs, taken around atezolizumab (anti-PD-L1) treatment. The receptor was derived from a man aged 50 or older with urothelial cancer.

CDR3 DNA sequence: TGTGCCAGCAGCTTAGTCGAGAGTTCCTACAATGAGCAGTTCTTC. This encodes CASSLVESSYNEQFF. The rearrangement uses TRBV11-2 and TRBJ2-1, with D unresolved. Germline CDR1 and CDR2: SGHAT and FQNNGV. The CDR3 is 15 residues long. V was clipped by 1 base and J by 1 base, with 8 bases between them.